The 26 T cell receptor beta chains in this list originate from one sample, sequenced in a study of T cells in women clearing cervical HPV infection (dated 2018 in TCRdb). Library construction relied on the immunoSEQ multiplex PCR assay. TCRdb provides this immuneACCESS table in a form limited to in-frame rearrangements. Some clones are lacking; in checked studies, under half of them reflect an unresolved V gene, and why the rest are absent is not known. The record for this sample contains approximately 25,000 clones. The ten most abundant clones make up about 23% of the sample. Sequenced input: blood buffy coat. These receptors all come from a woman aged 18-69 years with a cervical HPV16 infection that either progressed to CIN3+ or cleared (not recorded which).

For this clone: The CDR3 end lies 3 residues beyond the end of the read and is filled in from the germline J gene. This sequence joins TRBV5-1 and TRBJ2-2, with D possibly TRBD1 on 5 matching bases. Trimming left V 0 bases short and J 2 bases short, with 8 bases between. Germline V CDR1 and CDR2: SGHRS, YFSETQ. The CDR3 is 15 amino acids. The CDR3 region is CASSLVRGNTGELFF. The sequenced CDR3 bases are TGCGCCAGCAGCTTGGTTAGGGGAAACACCGGGGAG. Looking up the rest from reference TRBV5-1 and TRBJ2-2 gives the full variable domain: KAGVTQTPRYLIKTRGQQVTLSCSPISGHRSVSWYQQTPGQGLQFLFEYFSETQRNKGNFPGRFSGRQFSNSRSEMNVSTLELGDSALYLCASSLVRGNTGELFFGEGSRLTVL.

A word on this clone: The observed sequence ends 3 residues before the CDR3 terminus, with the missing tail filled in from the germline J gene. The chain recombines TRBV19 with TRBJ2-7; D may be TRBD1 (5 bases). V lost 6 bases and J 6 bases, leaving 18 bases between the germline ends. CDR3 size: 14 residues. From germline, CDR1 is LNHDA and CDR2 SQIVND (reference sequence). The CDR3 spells CASRGPGYLGEQYF. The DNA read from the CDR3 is TGTGCCAGTAGGGGTCCAGGGTACCTCGGCGAG.

The CDR3: CASSLDRGNEQFF. CDR3 DNA (partial): TGTGCCAGCAGCCTGGACAGGGGAAATGAG. The chain carries TRBV5-8 and TRBJ2-1, with 9 bases aligning to TRBD1. The read halts 3 residues ahead of the CDR3 end, with the missing end drawn from the germline J gene. This CDR3 is 13 amino acids long. The V gene end was trimmed by 4 bases and the J gene end by 7 bases; junction bases not matched to a gene: 3. Germline V gene lookup returns CDR1 SGHTS and CDR2 YDEGEE.

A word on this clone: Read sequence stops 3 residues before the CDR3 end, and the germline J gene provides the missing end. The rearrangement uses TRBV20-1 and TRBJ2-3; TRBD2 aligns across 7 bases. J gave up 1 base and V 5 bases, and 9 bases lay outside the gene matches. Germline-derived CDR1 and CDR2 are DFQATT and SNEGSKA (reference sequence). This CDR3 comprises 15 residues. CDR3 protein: CSAGASSGGTDTQYF. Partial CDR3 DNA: TGCAGTGCTGGGGCATCTAGCGGAGGCACAGATACG.

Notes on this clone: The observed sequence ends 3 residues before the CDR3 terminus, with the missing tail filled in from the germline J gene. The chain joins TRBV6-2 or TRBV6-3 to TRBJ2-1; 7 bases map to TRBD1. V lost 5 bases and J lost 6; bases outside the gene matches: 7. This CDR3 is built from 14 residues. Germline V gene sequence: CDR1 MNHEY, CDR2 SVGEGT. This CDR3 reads CASSPTGASNEQFF. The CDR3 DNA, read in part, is TGTGCCAGCAGTCCAACAGGGGCCTCCAATGAG.

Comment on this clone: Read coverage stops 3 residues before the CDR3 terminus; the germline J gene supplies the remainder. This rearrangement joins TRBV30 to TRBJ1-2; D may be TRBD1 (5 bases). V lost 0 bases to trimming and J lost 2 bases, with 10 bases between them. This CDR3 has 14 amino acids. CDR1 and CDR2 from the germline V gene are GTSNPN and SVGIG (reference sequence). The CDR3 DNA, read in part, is TGTGCCTGGAGTGTTGGGCAGGGCAACTATGGC. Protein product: CAWSVGQGNYG. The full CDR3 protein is CAWSVGQGNYGYTF.

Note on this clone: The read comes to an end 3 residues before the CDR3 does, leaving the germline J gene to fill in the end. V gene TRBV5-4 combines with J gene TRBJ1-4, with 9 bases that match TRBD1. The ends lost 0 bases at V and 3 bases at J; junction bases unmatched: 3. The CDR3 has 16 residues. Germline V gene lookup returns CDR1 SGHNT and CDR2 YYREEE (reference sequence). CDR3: CASSLGTGVANEKLFF. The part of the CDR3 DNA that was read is TGTGCCAGCAGCTTGGGGACAGGGGTTGCTAATGAAAAA.

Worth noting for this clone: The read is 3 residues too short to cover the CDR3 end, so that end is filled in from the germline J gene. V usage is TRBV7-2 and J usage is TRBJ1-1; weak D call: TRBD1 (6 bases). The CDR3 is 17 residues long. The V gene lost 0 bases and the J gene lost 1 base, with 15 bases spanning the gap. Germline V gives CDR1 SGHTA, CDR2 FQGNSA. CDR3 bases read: TGTGCCAGCAGCTTAGCCCGGACAGCCCGGTGGAACACTGAA. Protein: CASSLARTARWNTE. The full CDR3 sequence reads CASSLARTARWNTEAFF. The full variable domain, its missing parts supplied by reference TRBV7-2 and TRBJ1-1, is GAGVSQSPSNKVTEKGKDVELRCDPISGHTALYWYRQSLGQGLEFLIYFQGNSAPDKSGLPSDRFSAERTGGSVSTLTIQRTQQEDSAVYLCASSLARTARWNTEAFFGQGTRLTVV.

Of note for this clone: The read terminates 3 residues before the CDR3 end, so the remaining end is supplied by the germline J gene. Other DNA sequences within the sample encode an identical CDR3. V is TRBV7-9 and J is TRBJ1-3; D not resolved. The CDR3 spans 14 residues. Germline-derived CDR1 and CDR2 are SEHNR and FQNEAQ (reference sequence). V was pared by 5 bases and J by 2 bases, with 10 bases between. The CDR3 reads CASSPTVAGNTIYF. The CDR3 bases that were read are TGTGCCAGCAGCCCTACAGTTGCTGGAAACACC.

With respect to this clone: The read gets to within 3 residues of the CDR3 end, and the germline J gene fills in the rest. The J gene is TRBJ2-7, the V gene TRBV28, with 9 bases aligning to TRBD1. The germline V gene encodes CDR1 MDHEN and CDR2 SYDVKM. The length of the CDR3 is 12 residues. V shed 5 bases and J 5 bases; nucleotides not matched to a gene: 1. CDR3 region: CASSTGGNEQYF. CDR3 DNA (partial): TGTGCCAGCAGTACAGGGGGCAACGAG.

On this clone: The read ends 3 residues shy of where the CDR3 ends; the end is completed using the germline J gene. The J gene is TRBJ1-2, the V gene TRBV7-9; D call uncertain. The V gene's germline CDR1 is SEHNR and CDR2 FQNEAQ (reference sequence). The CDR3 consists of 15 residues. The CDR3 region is CASSLEGGRIDTYTF. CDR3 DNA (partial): TGTGCCAGCAGCTTAGAAGGCGGGAGAATAGATACC.

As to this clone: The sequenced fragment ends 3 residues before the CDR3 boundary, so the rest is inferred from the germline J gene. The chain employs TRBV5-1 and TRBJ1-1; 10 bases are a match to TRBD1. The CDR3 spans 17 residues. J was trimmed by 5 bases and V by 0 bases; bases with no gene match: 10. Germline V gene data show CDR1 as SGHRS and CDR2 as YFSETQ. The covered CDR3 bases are TGCGCCAGCAGCTTGGGACAGGGGGCGCTAATTCGGACTGAA. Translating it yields CASSLGQGALIRTE. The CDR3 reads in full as CASSLGQGALIRTEAFF.

CDR3 DNA (partial): TGCAGCGCCAGCCCTCGACTAGATAGCTACGAG. Its translation is CSASPRLDSYE. The whole CDR3 reads CSASPRLDSYEQYF. The J gene is TRBJ2-7, the V gene TRBV29-1, with D possibly matching TRBD2 (6 bases). Read coverage stops 3 residues before the CDR3 terminus; the germline J gene supplies the remainder. The CDR3 has 14 residues. Trimming removed 7 bases at V and 3 bases at J, with 19 bases between. Germline V gene sequence: CDR1 SQVTM, CDR2 ANQGSEA.

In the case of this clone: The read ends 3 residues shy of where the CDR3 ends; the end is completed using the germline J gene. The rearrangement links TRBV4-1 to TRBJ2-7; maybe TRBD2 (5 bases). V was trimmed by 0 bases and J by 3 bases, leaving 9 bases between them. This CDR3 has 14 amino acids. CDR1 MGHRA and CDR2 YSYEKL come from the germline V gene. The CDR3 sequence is CASSQDMRVYEQYF. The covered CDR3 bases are TGCGCCAGCAGCCAAGATATGAGGGTCTACGAG.

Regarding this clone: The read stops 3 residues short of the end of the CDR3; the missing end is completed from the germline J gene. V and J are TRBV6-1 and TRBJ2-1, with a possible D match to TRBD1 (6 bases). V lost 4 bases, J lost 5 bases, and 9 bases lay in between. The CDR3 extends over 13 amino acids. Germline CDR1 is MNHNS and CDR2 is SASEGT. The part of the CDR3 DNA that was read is TGTGCCAGCAGTGCGGGACAAGACAATGAG. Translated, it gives CASSAGQDNE. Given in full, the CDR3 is CASSAGQDNEQFF.

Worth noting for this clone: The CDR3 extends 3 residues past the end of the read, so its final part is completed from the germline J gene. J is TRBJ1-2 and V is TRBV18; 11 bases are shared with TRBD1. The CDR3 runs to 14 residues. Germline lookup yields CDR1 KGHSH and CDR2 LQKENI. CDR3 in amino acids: CASSQGQGGYDYTF. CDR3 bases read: TGTGCCAGCTCACAGGGACAGGGGGGCTACGAC. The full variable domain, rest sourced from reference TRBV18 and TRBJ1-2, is NAGVMQNPRHLVRRRGQEARLRCSPMKGHSHVYWYRQLPEEGLKFMVYLQKENIIDESGMPKERFSAEFPKEGPSILRIQQVVRGDSAAYFCASSQGQGGYDYTFGSGTRLTVV.

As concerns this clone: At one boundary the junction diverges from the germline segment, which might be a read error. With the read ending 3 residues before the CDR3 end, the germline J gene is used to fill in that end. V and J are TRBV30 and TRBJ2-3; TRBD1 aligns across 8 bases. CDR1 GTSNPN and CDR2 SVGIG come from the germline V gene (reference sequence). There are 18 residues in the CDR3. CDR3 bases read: TGTGCCTGGAGTCCAAGTGGGCCGGGACAGGTTTCACCAGAGACG. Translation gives CAWSPSGPGQVSPET. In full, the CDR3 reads CAWSPSGPGQVSPETQYF.

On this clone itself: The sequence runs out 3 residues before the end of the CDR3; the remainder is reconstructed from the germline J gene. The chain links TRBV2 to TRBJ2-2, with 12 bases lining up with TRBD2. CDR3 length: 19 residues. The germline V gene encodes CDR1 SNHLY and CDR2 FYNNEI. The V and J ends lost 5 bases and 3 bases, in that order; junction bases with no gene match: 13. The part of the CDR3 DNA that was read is TGTGCCAGCAGTTCTACCCCGACTAGCGGGAGAGTTGACACCGGGGAG. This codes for CASSSTPTSGRVDTGE. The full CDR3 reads CASSSTPTSGRVDTGELFF.

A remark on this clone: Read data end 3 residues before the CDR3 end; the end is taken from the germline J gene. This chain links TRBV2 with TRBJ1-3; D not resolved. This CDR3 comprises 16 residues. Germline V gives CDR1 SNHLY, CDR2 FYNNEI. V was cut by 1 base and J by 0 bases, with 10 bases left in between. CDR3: CASSEVYTISGNTIYF. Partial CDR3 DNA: TGTGCCAGCAGTGAAGTGTACACCATCTCTGGAAACACC.

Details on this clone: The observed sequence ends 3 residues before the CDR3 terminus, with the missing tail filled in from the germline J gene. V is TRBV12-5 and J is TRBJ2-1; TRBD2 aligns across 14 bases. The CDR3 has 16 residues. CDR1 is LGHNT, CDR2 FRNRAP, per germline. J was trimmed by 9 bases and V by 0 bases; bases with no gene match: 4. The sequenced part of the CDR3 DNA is TGTGCTAGTGGTTTGGTGCCCGGGACTAGCGGGAGTGAG. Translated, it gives CASGLVPGTSGSE. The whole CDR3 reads CASGLVPGTSGSEQFF. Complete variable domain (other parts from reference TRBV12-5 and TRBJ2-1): DARVTQTPRHKVTEMGQEVTMRCQPILGHNTVFWYRQTMMQGLELLAYFRNRAPLDDSGMPKDRFSAEMPDATLATLKIQPSEPRDSAVYFCASGLVPGTSGSEQFFGPGTRLTVL.

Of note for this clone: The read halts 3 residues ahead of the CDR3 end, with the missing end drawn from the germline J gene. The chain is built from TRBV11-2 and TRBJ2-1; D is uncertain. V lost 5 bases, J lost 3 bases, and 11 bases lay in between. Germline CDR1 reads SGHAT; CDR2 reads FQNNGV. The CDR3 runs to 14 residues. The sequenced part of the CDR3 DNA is TGTGCCAGCAGCCAGGCCTCCTTCTACAATGAG. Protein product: CASSQASFYNE. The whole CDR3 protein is CASSQASFYNEQFF. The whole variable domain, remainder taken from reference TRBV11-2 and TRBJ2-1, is EAGVAQSPRYKIIEKRQSVAFWCNPISGHATLYWYQQILGQGPKLLIQFQNNGVVDDSQLPKDRFSAERLKGVDSTLKIQPAKLEDSAVYLCASSQASFYNEQFFGPGTRLTVL.

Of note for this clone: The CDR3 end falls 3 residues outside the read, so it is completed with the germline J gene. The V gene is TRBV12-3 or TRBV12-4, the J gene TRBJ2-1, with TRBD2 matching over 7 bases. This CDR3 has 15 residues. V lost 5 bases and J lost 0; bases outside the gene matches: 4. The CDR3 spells CASSLLAASYNEQFF. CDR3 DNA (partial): TGTGCCAGCAGTCTCCTAGCGGCCTCCTACAATGAG.

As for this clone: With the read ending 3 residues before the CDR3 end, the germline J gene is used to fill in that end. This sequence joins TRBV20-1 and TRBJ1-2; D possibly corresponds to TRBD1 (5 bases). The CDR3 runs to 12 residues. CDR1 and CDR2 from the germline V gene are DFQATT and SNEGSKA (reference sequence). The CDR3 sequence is CSARSGQGGYTF. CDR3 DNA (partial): TGCAGTGCTAGATCTGGTCAGGGAGGC.

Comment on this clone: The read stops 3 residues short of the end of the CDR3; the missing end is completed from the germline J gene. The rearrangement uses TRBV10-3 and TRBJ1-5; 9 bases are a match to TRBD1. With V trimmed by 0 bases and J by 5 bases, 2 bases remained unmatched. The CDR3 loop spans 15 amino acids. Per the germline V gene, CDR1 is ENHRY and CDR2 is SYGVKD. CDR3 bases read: TGTGCCATCAGTGAGTCGACAGGGGGTTATCAGCCC. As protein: CAISESTGGYQP. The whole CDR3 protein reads CAISESTGGYQPQHF.

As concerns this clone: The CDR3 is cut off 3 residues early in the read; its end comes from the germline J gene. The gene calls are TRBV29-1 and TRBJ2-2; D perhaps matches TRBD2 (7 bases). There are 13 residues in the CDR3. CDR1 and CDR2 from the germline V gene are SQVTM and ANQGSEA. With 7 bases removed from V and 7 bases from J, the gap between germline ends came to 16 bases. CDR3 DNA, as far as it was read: TGCAGCGCGGGGGGCGCTGAAATCGGGGAG. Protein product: CSAGGAEIGE. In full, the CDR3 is CSAGGAEIGELFF.

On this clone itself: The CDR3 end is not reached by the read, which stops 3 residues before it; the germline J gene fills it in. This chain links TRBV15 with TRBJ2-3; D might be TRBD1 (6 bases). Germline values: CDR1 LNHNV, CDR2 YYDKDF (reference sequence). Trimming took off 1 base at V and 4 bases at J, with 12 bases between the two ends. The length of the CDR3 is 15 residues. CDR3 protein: CATSRVAGVADTQYF. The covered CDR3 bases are TGTGCCACCAGCAGAGTGGCAGGGGTGGCAGATACG.